One and the same sample provided the 28 T cell receptor beta chains below, sequenced in a study of siplizumab effects on memory and regulatory T cells. TCRdb's table, derived via immunoSEQ multiplex PCR, lists solely in-frame clones and lacks some. The table includes around 100,000 clones, 75% to 95% detected once. What was sequenced was CD4+ T cells sorted from blood. These receptors were taken from a human donor in good health.

Regarding this clone: Its ends do not fully match the called genes, so a read error is possible. V and J are TRBV5-6 and TRBJ2-3; 12 bases are shared with TRBD2. CDR1 and CDR2 from the germline V gene are SGHDT and YYEEEE. The CDR3 spans 12 residues. The CDR3 DNA reads TGTGCCAGCAGCTTGGCCCCTAGCGGGGGGGATTTT. Its translation is CASSLAPSGGDF.

The chain is built from TRBV6-1 and TRBJ1-2; D not resolved. Germline V gene lookup returns CDR1 MNHNS and CDR2 SASEGT. This CDR3 spans 15 amino acids. The V and J ends lost 4 bases and 4 bases respectively, with 16 bases between them. The CDR3 nucleotides are TGTGCCAGCAGTGCCAAGGTCGGTGGGCCCTATGGCTACACCTTC. Its protein is CASSAKVGGPYGYTF.

The chain has TRBV18 and TRBJ1-1, with unresolved D. This CDR3 is built from 15 residues. Germline V gene sequence: CDR1 KGHSH, CDR2 LQKENI. The germline V and J ends were trimmed by 0 bases and 1 base, with 9 bases remaining between them. The CDR3 DNA reads TGTGCCAGCTCACCACCGGCACTTGCGAACACTGAAGCTTTCTTT. It codes for CASSPPALANTEAFF.

The chain carries TRBV19 and TRBJ1-4; TRBD1 might be the D (5 bases). The CDR3 is made up of 15 amino acids. V gave up 1 base and J gave up 5 bases, with 11 bases separating them. CDR1 and CDR2 (germline): LNHDA, SQIVND (reference sequence). The CDR3 sequence is CASSIGRTSNEKLFF. CDR3 DNA sequence: TGTGCCAGTAGTATAGGGCGGACAAGCAATGAAAAACTGTTTTTT. Drawing the rest from reference TRBV19 and TRBJ1-4, the complete variable domain is DGGITQSPKYLFRKEGQNVTLSCEQNLNHDAMYWYRQDPGQGLRLIYYSQIVNDFQKGDIAEGYSVSREKKESFPLTVTSAQKNPTAFYLCASSIGRTSNEKLFFGSGTQLSVL.

The rearrangement uses TRBV27 and TRBJ1-2; TRBD1 agrees at 8 bases. J gave up 2 bases and V 5 bases, and 13 bases lay outside the gene matches. The CDR3 covers 17 residues. Germline V gene sequence: CDR1 MNHEY, CDR2 SMNVEV (reference sequence). The CDR3 nucleotides read TGTGCCAGCAGTGCACGGACAGGGACGACTACAAACTATGGCTACACCTTC. Translation: CASSARTGTTTNYGYTF.

The J gene is TRBJ2-1, the V gene TRBV7-9, with no clear D. This CDR3 is 14 amino acids long. Germline values: CDR1 SEHNR, CDR2 FQNEAQ (reference sequence). V was shortened by 9 bases and J by 1 base, with 13 bases between the two germline ends. CDR3 region: CASSGPPSYNEQFF. The DNA for the CDR3 is TGTGCCAGTTCAGGCCCACCTTCCTACAATGAGCAGTTCTTC.

This sequence joins TRBV29-1 and TRBJ1-2; D uncertain. V shed 4 bases and J shed 2 bases, with 5 bases lying between them. CDR3 length: 11 amino acids. Per germline, CDR1 SQVTM and CDR2 ANQGSEA. The CDR3 nucleotides are TGCAGCGTTGTTTTAAACTATGGCTACACCTTC. Its translation is CSVVLNYGYTF.

The rearrangement links TRBV6-1 to TRBJ2-1; 8 nucleotides agree with TRBD1. Germline V gives CDR1 MNHNS, CDR2 SASEGT. The J segment lost 12 bases and the V segment lost 8 bases, leaving 0 bases of the junction unmatched. The length of the CDR3 is 9 residues. The CDR3 DNA reads as TGTGCCAGCGGACAGGGGCAGTTCTTC. Its protein product is CASGQGQFF.

The chain couples TRBV19 to TRBJ1-4, with 9 bases matching TRBD1. The V gene's germline CDR1 is LNHDA and CDR2 SQIVND (reference sequence). Germline trimming cut 6 bases from V and 1 base from J; bases unmatched to any gene: 3. The CDR3 totals 15 residues. In nucleotides, the CDR3 is TGTGCCAGTAGAGGACAGGGGATAACTAATGAAAAACTGTTTTTT. Translating it yields CASRGQGITNEKLFF.

The rearrangement links TRBV2 to TRBJ2-3; maybe TRBD2 (7 bases). CDR3 size: 14 residues. The germline V gene encodes CDR1 SNHLY and CDR2 FYNNEI. The ends were cut back, 7 bases at V and 5 bases at J, with 16 bases in the middle. For the CDR3, the DNA is TGTGCCAGCACGGCGCGGGGGCTCAGAGATACGCAGTATTTT. Residues: CASTARGLRDTQYF.

This rearrangement joins TRBV19 to TRBJ2-7; possible D gene TRBD1, 6 bases. The CDR3 is made up of 15 amino acids. Germline V gene sequence: CDR1 LNHDA, CDR2 SQIVND (reference sequence). V was cut by 6 bases and J by 2 bases, with 17 bases left in between. For the CDR3, the DNA is TGTGCCAGTAGCGACGGAACAGGGAGTCCCTACGAGCAGTACTTC. Its protein product is CASSDGTGSPYEQYF.

CDR3 sequence (DNA): TGTGCCAGCAGTGATCAGGTCTCTGGAAACACCATATATTTT. Translating it yields CASSDQVSGNTIYF. The chain is built from TRBV25-1 and TRBJ1-3; D remains unclear. V dropped 3 bases and J dropped 0 bases, with 6 bases sitting between them. The CDR3 has 14 residues. Germline CDR1 is MGHDK and CDR2 is SYGVNS.

This sequence joins TRBV5-6 and TRBJ1-2; D is uncertain. V was pared by 1 base and J by 8 bases, with 15 bases between. The CDR3 is 14 residues long. Germline loops: CDR1 SGHDT, CDR2 YYEEEE. CDR3 bases: TGTGCCAGCAGCTTGATCGACGGAGGCCGGGGCTACACCTTC. Amino acid sequence: CASSLIDGGRGYTF.

The V and J genes are TRBV5-4 and TRBJ2-3; D is possibly TRBD1 or TRBD2 (6 bases each). Germline V gives CDR1 SGHNT, CDR2 YYREEE (reference sequence). CDR3 length: 14 amino acids. Trimming pared 5 bases from V and 2 bases from J, leaving 12 bases between. The CDR3 DNA sequence: TGTGCCAGCAGGTCGGGGGCCCTCACAGATACGCAGTATTTT. This gives the protein CASRSGALTDTQYF. Together with reference TRBV5-4 and TRBJ2-3, the CDR3 gives the full variable domain: ETGVTQSPTHLIKTRGQQVTLRCSSQSGHNTVSWYQQALGQGPQFIFQYYREEENGRGNFPPRFSGLQFPNYSSELNVNALELDDSALYLCASRSGALTDTQYFGPGTRLTVL.

This clone was seen just once. J is TRBJ1-1 and V is TRBV9; D uncertain. Germline CDR1 is SGDLS and CDR2 is YYNGEE. The CDR3 contains 15 residues. Deletions cut 4 bases from V and 3 bases from J, with 16 bases between. CDR3 coding DNA: TGTGCCAGCAGCCTAACGATAGGTCAAGACACTGAAGCTTTCTTT. This codes for CASSLTIGQDTEAFF.

The chain combines TRBV4-2 with TRBJ1-6; D is unresolved. Trimming removed 1 base from V and 6 bases from J, with 7 bases in between. CDR1 is LGHNA, CDR2 YNFKEQ, per germline. This CDR3 spans 14 amino acids. DNA of the CDR3: TGTGCCAGCAGCCAAGCGGAAACTAATTCACCCCTCCACTTT. Amino acid sequence: CASSQAETNSPLHF.

The J gene is TRBJ2-3, the V gene TRBV27; possibly TRBD2 for D (5 bases). Germline V gives CDR1 MNHEY, CDR2 SMNVEV (reference sequence). This CDR3 is built from 15 residues. V lost 1 base to trimming and J lost 5 bases, with 13 bases between them. The CDR3 here is CASSLYGGPLDTQYF. The CDR3 coding sequence is TGTGCCAGCAGTTTATATGGCGGGCCCTTAGATACGCAGTATTTT.

The V and J genes are TRBV5-1 and TRBJ1-1, with 8 bases lining up with TRBD1. Looked up from germline, CDR1 is SGHRS and CDR2 is YFSETQ. The CDR3 runs to 15 residues. After removal of 4 bases from V and 4 bases from J, the junction contained 9 bases not matched to a gene. The CDR3 nucleotides read TGCGCCAGCAGCGGACAGGGATACGGGAGCACTGAAGCTTTCTTT. Translation gives CASSGQGYGSTEAFF.

This chain links TRBV7-2 with TRBJ1-2, with TRBD1 matching 7 bases. The CDR3 sequence is 13 residues long. Looked up from germline, CDR1 is SGHTA and CDR2 is FQGNSA. Trimming at V came to 5 bases and at J to 2 bases, leaving 2 bases not matched to a gene. The DNA for the CDR3 is TGTGCCAGCAGCGCGGGACAGAACTATGGCTACACCTTC. The encoded protein is CASSAGQNYGYTF.

This chain links TRBV30 with TRBJ2-1, with D unresolved. V shed 4 bases and J shed 0 bases, with 10 bases lying between them. Per the germline V gene, CDR1 is GTSNPN and CDR2 is SVGIG (reference sequence). The CDR3 length is 14 residues. CDR3 DNA sequence: TGTGCCTGGAAGGGCCTGAGCTCCTACAATGAGCAGTTCTTC. Its protein is CAWKGLSSYNEQFF.

This sequence joins TRBV5-5 and TRBJ1-1; TRBD1 aligns across 7 bases. Germline V gene data show CDR1 as SGHKS and CDR2 as YYEKEE (reference sequence). The V gene end was trimmed by 0 bases and the J gene end by 6 bases; junction bases not matched to a gene: 5. This CDR3 has 14 amino acids. The CDR3 bases are TGTGCCAGCAGCTTGGGACAGGGAGGTTCTGAAGCTTTCTTT. It codes for CASSLGQGGSEAFF.

The CDR3 reads CASSLKGQGTYEQYF. The CDR3 DNA reads TGTGCCAGCAGCTTGAAGGGACAGGGGACCTACGAGCAGTACTTC. This rearrangement joins TRBV5-4 to TRBJ2-7; TRBD1 aligns across 10 bases. The CDR3 runs to 15 residues. V lost 1 base and J lost 2; bases outside the gene matches: 3. In germline, CDR1 is SGHNT, CDR2 YYREEE (reference sequence).

CDR3 sequence: CASSPPAFEAFF. DNA of the CDR3: TGTGCCAGCAGCCCCCCGGCGTTTGAAGCTTTCTTT. The V gene is TRBV11-2, the J gene TRBJ1-1; D gene unclear. Trimming took off 5 bases at V and 7 bases at J, with 11 bases between the two ends. CDR1 is SGHAT, CDR2 FQNNGV, per germline. CDR3 length: 12 amino acids.

Only one count was recorded for this clone. This chain joins TRBV19 and TRBJ2-4; TRBD2 agrees at 7 bases. V lost 3 bases and J lost 0; bases outside the gene matches: 5. The CDR3 loop spans 16 amino acids. Germline V lookup: CDR1 LNHDA, CDR2 SQIVND (reference sequence). In nucleotides, the CDR3 is TGTGCCAGTAGTATTGGGGGACTATTAGCCAAAAACATTCAGTACTTC. Translating gives CASSIGGLLAKNIQYF.

The rearrangement links TRBV7-9 to TRBJ1-6; tentatively, D is TRBD1 (6 bases). Germline CDR1 is SEHNR and CDR2 is FQNEAQ (reference sequence). Deletions cut 1 base from V and 0 bases from J, with 10 bases between. This CDR3 spans 17 amino acids. CDR3 sequence: CASSLDRVSSYNSPLHF. The CDR3 DNA is TGTGCCAGCAGCTTAGACAGGGTCAGCTCCTATAATTCACCCCTCCACTTT.

The chain uses TRBV18 and TRBJ2-3, with TRBD2 identical over 10 bases. The junction had 11 bases not matched to a gene; V was cut back by 0 bases and J by 5 bases. CDR1 and CDR2 from the germline V gene are KGHSH and LQKENI. CDR3 length: 18 amino acids. In DNA, the CDR3 is TGTGCCAGCTCACCACCGATCGGGCCTAGCGGGGGCCTAGATACGCAGTATTTT. Translation gives CASSPPIGPSGGLDTQYF.

This sequence joins TRBV5-1 and TRBJ1-1; D unresolved. This CDR3 spans 14 amino acids. Germline CDR1 SGHRS, CDR2 YFSETQ. V was clipped by 0 bases and J by 1 base, with 7 bases between them. CDR3 bases: TGCGCCAGCAGCTTGGAGGCGGGGAACACTGAAGCTTTCTTT. Translation gives CASSLEAGNTEAFF. Looking up the rest from reference TRBV5-1 and TRBJ1-1 gives the full variable domain: KAGVTQTPRYLIKTRGQQVTLSCSPISGHRSVSWYQQTPGQGLQFLFEYFSETQRNKGNFPGRFSGRQFSNSRSEMNVSTLELGDSALYLCASSLEAGNTEAFFGQGTRLTVV.

The chain uses TRBV11-2 and TRBJ2-5, with a tentative D call TRBD2 (5 bases). The V end lost 7 bases, the J end lost 11 bases, and 23 bases lay between the germline ends. From germline, CDR1 is SGHAT and CDR2 FQNNGV. The CDR3 length is 14 residues. The CDR3 bases are TGTGCCAGCACCGCTACTCTACGGGGTCGGTTGCAGTACTTC. Amino acid sequence: CASTATLRGRLQYF.